This TCR beta chain was sequenced during a study of cytomegalovirus exposure and HLA in healthy donors. Study-wide points: Only CMV serostatus was available as immune exposure information.

To note about this clone: Antigen: not known.

The CDR3 spans 13 residues. The V end lost 5 bases, the J end lost 5 bases, and 12 bases lay between the germline ends. The germline gives CDR1 SGHTA, CDR2 FQGTGA. Vbeta (60) and Jbeta (13) primers were used in the PCR. Clones were read by immunoSEQ multiplex PCR, and TCRdb kept only the in-frame ones, dropping some. The table has about 67,000 clones, over 75% seen once. Specimen: PBMCs. The receptor comes from a woman aged 30 to 39 in good health and CMV-seropositive. The rearrangement links TRBV7-3 to TRBJ1-1; D is unclear. The CDR3, as DNA: TGTGCCAGCAGCCCAAATCAACGGACTGAAGCTTTCTTT. Translation: CASSPNQRTEAFF.